The rows below give T cell receptor beta chains drawn from one sample of a study of T cell repertoires in cytomegalovirus infection. TCRdb processed the reads anew with MiXCR; each CDR3 protein has one entry. Here the sample spans some 350,000 distinct CDR3 sequences, roughly 20% being singletons. The specimen was PBMCs. The receptor source for this set is a human donor in good health (CMV status not recorded). Some clones in this sample may be carry-over from other donors' samples. Each CDR3 is given with its conserved first and last residue. Each record gives: J gene, CDR3 length, V gene, clone size, D gene, CDR3 protein, CDR3 DNA. A D gene is named only where the DNA matches it firmly. Expanded clones get a size class; other rows say once, few or many, or leave the size out.

J: TRBJ1-1; length: 16; V: TRBV7-2; size: many; D: -; CDR3: CASSLAGTRLNTEAFF; DNA: TGTGCCAGCAGCTTAGCAGGGACACGGCTGAACACTGAAGCTTTCTTT
J: TRBJ1-5; length: 12; V: TRBV19; size: few; D: -; CDR3: CASSPADQPQHF; DNA: TGTGCCAGTAGCCCGGCGGATCAGCCCCAGCATTTT
J: TRBJ2-7; length: 14; V: TRBV27; size: many; D: TRBD2; CDR3: CASSLQREGYEQYF; DNA: TGTGCCAGCAGTTTGCAGCGGGAGGGCTACGAGCAGTACTTC
J: TRBJ1-6; length: 14; V: TRBV27; size: -; D: TRBD1; CDR3: CASTPGQGYSPLHF; DNA: TGTGCCAGCACCCCGGGACAGGGGTATTCACCCCTCCACTTT
J: TRBJ2-5; length: 15; V: TRBV27; size: -; D: -; CDR3: CASRLEVGLQETQYF; DNA: TGTGCCAGCAGATTGGAGGTGGGTCTCCAAGAGACCCAGTACTTC
J: TRBJ2-2; length: 11; V: TRBV28; size: -; D: -; CDR3: CASRVSGELFF; DNA: TGTGCCAGCCGGGTTTCGGGGGAGCTGTTTTTT
J: TRBJ2-4; length: 13; V: TRBV20-1; size: many; D: -; CDR3: CSAQSGNKNIQYF; DNA: TGCAGTGCTCAGTCCGGGAACAAAAACATTCAGTACTTC
J: TRBJ1-5; length: 15; V: TRBV7-2; size: many; D: -; CDR3: CASSSRSGGGQPQHF; DNA: TGTGCCAGCAGTAGTAGGTCAGGTGGGGGGCAGCCCCAGCATTTT
J: TRBJ1-3; length: 15; V: TRBV7-2; size: many; D: -; CDR3: CASSLVSSAGNTIYF; DNA: TGTGCCAGCAGCTTAGTCTCCAGCGCTGGAAACACCATATATTTT
J: TRBJ2-7; length: 16; V: TRBV6-1; size: -; D: -; CDR3: CASSGPVDSSTYEQYF; DNA: TGTGCCAGCAGTGGCCCGGTAGACTCATCAACCTACGAGCAGTACTTC
J: TRBJ1-2; length: 14; V: TRBV23-1; size: once; D: -; CDR3: CASSQGTPRDGYTF; DNA: TGCGCCAGCAGTCAAGGGACGCCCAGAGATGGCTACACCTTC
J: TRBJ2-4; length: 14; V: TRBV7-2; size: many; D: TRBD1; CDR3: CASSSDRGTDIQYF; DNA: TGTGCCAGCAGCTCCGACAGGGGGACGGACATTCAGTACTTC
J: TRBJ2-7; length: 15; V: TRBV7-7; size: few; D: TRBD1; CDR3: CASSEGTGPKGEQYF; DNA: TGTGCCAGCAGCGAAGGGACAGGGCCAAAGGGCGAGCAGTACTTC
J: TRBJ2-3; length: 15; V: TRBV7-2; size: many; D: TRBD2; CDR3: CASSPSGGATDTQYF; DNA: TGTGCCAGCAGTCCAAGCGGGGGGGCAACAGATACGCAGTATTTT
J: TRBJ1-6; length: 15; V: TRBV7-2; size: few; D: TRBD1; CDR3: CASSLRQGQNSPLHF; DNA: TGTGCCAGCAGCCTTAGACAGGGTCAGAATTCACCCCTCCACTTT
J: TRBJ2-3; length: 12; V: TRBV2; size: -; D: -; CDR3: CASVPDSDTQYF; DNA: TGTGCCAGCGTCCCTGACTCGGATACGCAGTATTTT
J: TRBJ2-1; length: 20; V: TRBV12-3/TRBV12-4; size: -; D: TRBD2; CDR3: CASSFNPGLAGGRSYNEQFF; DNA: TGTGCCAGCAGTTTCAACCCGGGACTAGCGGGAGGACGCTCCTACAATGAGCAGTTCTTC
J: TRBJ1-1; length: 13; V: TRBV20-1; size: -; D: -; CDR3: CSAQNAGPDEAFF; DNA: TGCAGTGCTCAAAATGCCGGGCCCGACGAAGCTTTCTTT
J: TRBJ1-5; length: 17; V: TRBV4-1; size: -; D: TRBD1; CDR3: CASSQATGGRSNQPQHF; DNA: TGCGCCAGCAGCCAGGCGACAGGGGGAAGGAGCAATCAGCCCCAGCATTTT
J: TRBJ2-7; length: 12; V: TRBV29-1; size: -; D: -; CDR3: CSVAYYDYEQYF; DNA: TGCAGCGTCGCCTATTACGACTACGAGCAGTACTTC
J: TRBJ2-7; length: 16; V: TRBV4-3; size: once; D: -; CDR3: CASSTGLGLPTYEQYF; DNA: TGCGCCAGCAGTACCGGATTAGGCTTACCGACCTACGAGCAGTACTTC
J: TRBJ1-1; length: 13; V: TRBV7-2; size: many; D: -; CDR3: CASSLHMNTEAFF; DNA: TGTGCCAGCAGCCTACACATGAACACTGAAGCTTTCTTT
J: TRBJ2-7; length: 15; V: TRBV28; size: many; D: -; CDR3: CASSFHSGATYEQYF; DNA: TGTGCCAGCAGTTTTCATAGCGGAGCAACCTACGAGCAGTACTTC
J: TRBJ2-5; length: 12; V: TRBV7-4; size: -; D: TRBD1; CDR3: CASRDRGETQYF; DNA: TGTGCCAGTCGTGACAGGGGCGAGACCCAGTACTTC
J: TRBJ1-1; length: 15; V: TRBV19; size: -; D: -; CDR3: CASSIFDRSSTEAFF; DNA: TGTGCCAGTAGTATCTTTGACAGGAGCTCCACTGAAGCTTTCTTT
J: TRBJ2-3; length: 15; V: TRBV7-9; size: -; D: -; CDR3: CASSRAGTREDTQYF; DNA: TGTGCCAGCAGCCGCGCCGGGACACGGGAGGATACGCAGTATTTT
J: TRBJ2-3; length: 15; V: TRBV7-6; size: many; D: TRBD2; CDR3: CASSFAGRLSDTQYF; DNA: TGTGCCAGCAGCTTCGCCGGGAGGCTATCAGATACGCAGTATTTT
J: TRBJ2-1; length: 13; V: TRBV7-2; size: many; D: -; CDR3: CASSSRGSDEQFF; DNA: TGTGCCAGCAGCTCGCGGGGTTCGGATGAGCAGTTCTTC
J: TRBJ1-6; length: 15; V: TRBV7-2; size: few; D: -; CDR3: CASSPPGGRNSPLHF; DNA: TGTGCCAGCAGCCCGCCCGGGGGGAGGAATTCACCCCTCCACTTT
J: TRBJ2-6; length: 16; V: TRBV6-2/TRBV6-3; size: -; D: TRBD2; CDR3: CASCISGGSGANVLTF; DNA: TGTGCCAGCTGTATCAGCGGGGGCTCTGGGGCCAACGTCCTGACTTTC
J: TRBJ2-1; length: 15; V: TRBV12-3/TRBV12-4; size: -; D: TRBD1; CDR3: CASSPGTGAGNEQFF; DNA: TGTGCCAGCAGCCCCGGGACAGGGGCAGGGAATGAGCAGTTCTTC
J: TRBJ2-7; length: 20; V: TRBV7-2; size: many; D: TRBD1; CDR3: CASSHVGGFGRAAPGYEQYF; DNA: TGTGCCAGCAGCCACGTAGGGGGCTTCGGACGAGCGGCCCCGGGGTACGAGCAGTACTTC
J: TRBJ2-3; length: 12; V: TRBV19; size: few; D: -; CDR3: CASRRQGDTQYF; DNA: TGTGCCAGTAGGAGGCAGGGGGATACGCAGTATTTT
J: TRBJ2-1; length: 13; V: TRBV5-4; size: -; D: -; CDR3: CASSTWTGGLQFF; DNA: TGTGCCAGCAGCACCTGGACGGGCGGGTTGCAGTTCTTC
J: TRBJ2-7; length: 13; V: TRBV6-5; size: -; D: -; CDR3: CASSYRGDYEQYF; DNA: TGTGCCAGCAGTTACAGGGGTGACTACGAGCAGTACTTC
J: TRBJ2-3; length: 13; V: TRBV28; size: few; D: -; CDR3: CASTLGGTDTQYF; DNA: TGTGCCAGCACCCTGGGGGGAACAGATACGCAGTATTTT
J: TRBJ2-7; length: 14; V: TRBV28; size: few; D: -; CDR3: CASSPSGVAYEQYF; DNA: TGTGCCAGCAGCCCAAGCGGAGTCGCCTACGAGCAGTACTTC
J: TRBJ1-1; length: 13; V: TRBV7-2; size: -; D: -; CDR3: CASSLVVNYEAFF; DNA: TGTGCCAGCAGCTTAGTGGTAAACTACGAAGCTTTCTTT
J: TRBJ1-5; length: 14; V: TRBV12-3/TRBV12-4; size: many; D: TRBD1; CDR3: CASSLAGGGQPQHF; DNA: TGTGCCAGCAGTTTGGCAGGGGGCGGGCAGCCCCAGCATTTT
J: TRBJ2-3; length: 18; V: TRBV7-8; size: -; D: -; CDR3: CASSLDLVPGRFLDTQYF; DNA: TGTGCCAGCAGCTTAGATCTGGTCCCAGGGAGGTTTCTAGATACGCAGTATTTT
J: TRBJ1-1; length: 15; V: TRBV28; size: -; D: TRBD1; CDR3: CASRFDRGGWTEAFF; DNA: TGTGCCAGCAGGTTTGACAGGGGGGGGTGGACTGAAGCTTTCTTT
J: TRBJ1-2; length: 15; V: TRBV12-3/TRBV12-4; size: many; D: -; CDR3: CASSPRTLRYYGYTF; DNA: TGTGCCAGCAGTCCTAGGACACTCCGGTACTATGGCTACACCTTC
J: TRBJ1-3; length: 20; V: TRBV19; size: many; D: TRBD1; CDR3: CASSQRRGQGLTFSGNTIYF; DNA: TGTGCCAGTAGTCAGCGTCGGGGACAGGGACTCACCTTCTCTGGAAACACCATATATTTT
J: TRBJ2-1; length: 15; V: TRBV5-6; size: -; D: -; CDR3: CASSPPVVVLNEQFF; DNA: TGTGCCAGCAGCCCGCCGGTCGTTGTGCTCAATGAGCAGTTCTTC
J: TRBJ1-6; length: 15; V: TRBV7-8; size: many; D: -; CDR3: CASSLAFRDNSPLHF; DNA: TGTGCCAGCAGCTTAGCGTTCAGGGATAATTCACCCCTCCACTTT
J: TRBJ2-7; length: 14; V: TRBV12-3/TRBV12-4; size: few; D: TRBD1; CDR3: CASRGRDRGYEQYF; DNA: TGTGCCAGCAGGGGCCGGGACAGGGGGTACGAGCAGTACTTC
J: TRBJ1-6; length: 13; V: TRBV10-3; size: -; D: -; CDR3: CAIREGLNSPLHF; DNA: TGTGCCATCAGGGAAGGCCTTAATTCACCCCTCCACTTT
J: TRBJ1-2; length: 17; V: TRBV12-3/TRBV12-4; size: -; D: -; CDR3: CASSRVRGEGYAYGYTF; DNA: TGTGCCAGCAGCCGCGTACGCGGGGAGGGGTATGCCTATGGCTACACCTTC
J: TRBJ2-3; length: 16; V: TRBV20-1; size: -; D: TRBD2; CDR3: CSAGGLAGGSGDTQYF; DNA: TGCAGTGCTGGAGGACTAGCGGGAGGCTCAGGAGATACGCAGTATTTT
J: TRBJ2-3; length: 14; V: TRBV7-2; size: many; D: TRBD1; CDR3: CASSPGQNRDTQYF; DNA: TGTGCCAGCAGCCCGGGACAGAACCGAGATACGCAGTATTTT
J: TRBJ2-5; length: 18; V: TRBV7-9; size: many; D: TRBD1; CDR3: CASSLDGFMDRERETQYF; DNA: TGTGCCAGCAGCTTAGATGGGTTTATGGACAGGGAGAGAGAGACCCAGTACTTC
J: TRBJ2-1; length: 14; V: TRBV24-1; size: -; D: -; CDR3: CAPPGGRAYNEQFF; DNA: TGTGCCCCTCCAGGGGGGCGAGCCTACAATGAGCAGTTCTTC
J: TRBJ2-7; length: 15; V: TRBV11-2; size: many; D: -; CDR3: CASSSPGAGRYEQYF; DNA: TGTGCCAGCAGCTCTCCTGGGGCAGGCCGATACGAGCAGTACTTC
J: TRBJ2-7; length: 13; V: TRBV27; size: few; D: TRBD2; CDR3: CASGVSGSYEQYF; DNA: TGTGCCAGCGGGGTTAGCGGGAGTTACGAGCAGTACTTC
J: TRBJ1-2; length: 14; V: TRBV19; size: many; D: -; CDR3: CASSMKGLNYGYTF; DNA: TGTGCCAGTAGTATGAAGGGTCTGAACTATGGCTACACCTTC
J: TRBJ2-3; length: 17; V: TRBV7-2; size: many; D: TRBD2; CDR3: CASSLVLAGASTDTQYF; DNA: TGTGCCAGCAGCTTAGTCCTAGCGGGAGCTAGCACAGATACGCAGTATTTT